The 25 T cell receptor beta chains below were found in one sample sequenced in a study of identical twins. TCRdb redid the calling of the 5' RACE reads with MiXCR, one entry per CDR3 protein. The sample carries approximately 260,000 distinct CDR3 sequences, around 8% recorded once. These data were also reused for a study on yellow fever vaccine responses in identical twins.

The sample comprised CD8+ T cells sorted from blood. The receptor set was obtained from a woman in her late teens or twenties in good health.

This clonotype was observed many times. V gene TRBV7-9 combines with J gene TRBJ2-1; D is perhaps TRBD2 (5 bases). Germline V gene sequence: CDR1 SEHNR, CDR2 FQNEAQ (reference sequence). This CDR3 has 14 residues. Between the trimmed V and J ends, which lost 11 bases and 9 bases, there was a span of 23 bases. CDR3 DNA: TGTGCCTCCGGGGTTATGGACGACGGTCCTGAGCAGTTCTTC. It translates to CASGVMDDGPEQFF. The full variable domain, rest sourced from reference TRBV7-9 and TRBJ2-1, is DTGVSQNPRHKITKRGQNVTFRCDPISEHNRLYWYRQTLGQGPEFLTYFQNEAQLEKSRLLSDRFSAERPKGSFSTLEIQRTEQGDSAMYLCASGVMDDGPEQFFGPGTRLTVL.

This clonotype was picked up a small number of times. J is TRBJ2-2 and V is TRBV4-1; the D gene is possibly TRBD2 (6 bases). The CDR3 length is 18 residues. With 0 bases removed from V and 2 bases from J, the gap between germline ends came to 16 bases. Germline CDR1 is MGHRA and CDR2 is YSYEKL. This chain's CDR3 is CASSQEVPSSGNTGELFF. As DNA, the CDR3 is TGCGCCAGCAGCCAAGAAGTTCCTAGTAGCGGTAACACCGGGGAGCTGTTTTTT.

There are a few counts of this clonotype. The rearrangement links TRBV4-1 to TRBJ1-5; D is unresolved. The CDR3 contains 13 residues. Per the germline V gene, CDR1 is MGHRA and CDR2 is YSYEKL. V shed 4 bases and J shed 6 bases, with 10 bases lying between them. CDR3 bases: TGCGCCAGCAGCCTATTGGCCGGTCAGCCCCAGCATTTT. This sequence encodes CASSLLAGQPQHF.

The V gene is TRBV11-2, the J gene TRBJ2-3; TRBD2 agrees at 12 bases. V lost 3 bases to trimming and J lost 6 bases; unmatched junction nucleotides: 10. The CDR3 runs to 17 residues. Germline CDR1 reads SGHAT; CDR2 reads FQNNGV. The CDR3 loop is CASSFLELAGGADTQYF. The CDR3 DNA follows: TGTGCCAGCAGCTTCCTGGAACTAGCGGGGGGAGCGGATACGCAGTATTTT.

The table lists this clonotype with many counts. V usage is TRBV5-1 and J usage is TRBJ2-7; no reliable D call. The length of the CDR3 is 15 residues. V was pared by 0 bases and J by 0 bases, with 10 bases between. Germline-derived CDR1 and CDR2 are SGHRS and YFSETQ. DNA for the CDR3: TGCGCCAGCAGCTTGGATACCTTGAGCTCCTACGAGCAGTACTTC. Translating gives CASSLDTLSSYEQYF.

This chain joins TRBV5-1 and TRBJ2-1, with TRBD1 identical over 10 bases. Trimming removed 4 bases from V and 7 bases from J; junction bases left unmatched: 5. This CDR3 has 14 residues. CDR1 and CDR2 from the germline V gene are SGHRS and YFSETQ. The CDR3 coding sequence is TGCGCCAGCAGCCCCGGACAGGGGGTTAATGAGCAGTTCTTC. Translation gives CASSPGQGVNEQFF.

This clonotype was counted at least ten times. The chain carries TRBV7-9 and TRBJ2-1, with 11 bases matching TRBD2. The CDR3 runs to 17 residues. Germline V gives CDR1 SEHNR, CDR2 FQNEAQ (reference sequence). V lost 5 bases and J lost 1; bases outside the gene matches: 7. The CDR3 coding sequence is TGTGCCAGCAGCCTACCCACTAGCGGGAGATCCTACAATGAGCAGTTCTTC. Residues: CASSLPTSGRSYNEQFF.

The DNA for the CDR3 is TGTGCCAGCAGCGTAGGACTAGCGGGGGATTACACCGGGGAGCTGTTTTTT. Translated, it gives CASSVGLAGDYTGELFF. The chain is built from TRBV9 and TRBJ2-2; 12 bases are a match to TRBD2. CDR1 and CDR2 (germline): SGDLS, YYNGEE. The CDR3 spans 17 residues. The V gene end was trimmed by 0 bases and the J gene end by 3 bases; junction bases not matched to a gene: 3.

The V and J genes are TRBV11-1 and TRBJ2-5; TRBD1 matches at 9 bases. Germline V gene sequence: CDR1 SGHAT, CDR2 FQDESV (reference sequence). Trimming at V came to 4 bases and at J to 4 bases, leaving 16 bases not matched to a gene. The length of the CDR3 is 18 residues. The CDR3 DNA follows: TGTGCCAGCAGCTCAATATCCCGGGACAGGGTTGTGCGAGAGACCCAGTACTTC. Translated: CASSSISRDRVVRETQYF.

This sequence joins TRBV29-1 and TRBJ2-6, with D possibly TRBD1 on 5 matching bases. This CDR3 is 13 amino acids long. CDR1 is SQVTM, CDR2 ANQGSEA, per germline. The V end lost 5 bases, the J end lost 6 bases, and 11 bases lay between the germline ends. The chain's CDR3 is CSVIQETANVLTF. In nucleotides, the CDR3 is TGCAGCGTTATACAGGAAACGGCCAACGTCCTGACTTTC.

The chain joins TRBV7-9 to TRBJ1-5, with no clear D. V shed 3 bases and J shed 5 bases, with 8 bases lying between them. The CDR3 spans 13 residues. Looked up from germline, CDR1 is SEHNR and CDR2 is FQNEAQ (reference sequence). The CDR3 spells CASSFGPDQPQHF. The CDR3 nucleotides read TGTGCCAGCAGCTTCGGGCCAGATCAGCCCCAGCATTTT.

The chain has TRBV6-1 and TRBJ1-5, with D hard to call. V lost 7 bases to trimming and J lost 1 base, with 14 bases between them. The CDR3 sequence is 15 residues long. Germline CDR1 reads MNHNS; CDR2 reads SASEGT. CDR3 coding DNA: TGTGCCAGCACCCTAAGGTTAGGGAGCAATCAGCCCCAGCATTTT. It yields the protein CASTLRLGSNQPQHF.

This clonotype appeared a few times. The chain couples TRBV6-5 to TRBJ2-3, with a possible D match to TRBD2 (5 bases). The CDR3 is 15 residues long. Germline CDR1 is MNHEY and CDR2 is SVGAGI. Trimming cost V 4 bases and J 6 bases, with 17 bases left between them. In DNA, the CDR3 is TGTGCCAGCAGTTCGGGGTTTGAAAGTGCCGATACGCAGTATTTT. This encodes CASSSGFESADTQYF.

A few counts support this clonotype. The rearrangement joins TRBV7-9 to TRBJ1-1; D not certain. CDR1 is SEHNR and CDR2 is FQNEAQ in the germline V gene (reference sequence). V gave up 7 bases and J gave up 6 bases, with 9 bases separating them. The CDR3 has 11 residues. The CDR3 DNA follows: TGTGCCAGCACACCTGGGGCTGAAGCTTTCTTT. Translated: CASTPGAEAFF.

This clonotype has a count of ten or more. The chain uses TRBV9 and TRBJ1-4; 10 bases match TRBD1. CDR1 is SGDLS, CDR2 YYNGEE, per germline. The CDR3 is 16 residues long. The trim removed 3 bases at V and 8 bases at J, leaving 10 bases unmatched. The CDR3 coding sequence is TGTGCCAGCAGCGGCGGGGGGGGACAGGGGAGAGAAAAACTGTTTTTT. Translated: CASSGGGGQGREKLFF.

This clonotype was seen many times. CDR3 in amino acids: CASSPAGLPASDEQFF. DNA for the CDR3: TGTGCCAGCAGCCCGGCAGGACTACCCGCGTCCGATGAGCAGTTCTTC. V usage is TRBV4-2 and J usage is TRBJ2-1; D may be TRBD2 (6 bases). The V end was cut by 4 bases, the J end by 8 bases, with 21 bases between. Germline V gene lookup returns CDR1 LGHNA and CDR2 YNFKEQ. The CDR3 has 16 residues.

This chain uses TRBV20-1 with TRBJ2-1, with 9 bases aligning to TRBD2. J gave up 0 bases and V 3 bases, and 12 bases lay outside the gene matches. From germline, CDR1 is DFQATT and CDR2 SNEGSKA (reference sequence). This CDR3 has 18 amino acids. The CDR3 reads CSASPRLAATSSYNEQFF. Here the CDR3 DNA reads TGCAGTGCTAGTCCGAGACTAGCGGCAACGAGCTCCTACAATGAGCAGTTCTTC.

The chain joins TRBV12-3 or TRBV12-4 to TRBJ2-5; TRBD2 aligns across 9 bases. The CDR3 extends over 17 amino acids. V lost 1 base to trimming and J lost 0 bases; unmatched junction nucleotides: 6. The chain's CDR3 is CASSLVALAGHQETQYF. The CDR3 DNA follows: TGTGCCAGCAGTTTAGTCGCCCTAGCGGGACACCAAGAGACCCAGTACTTC.

The chain has TRBV7-9 and TRBJ2-7, with 7 nucleotides matching TRBD2. The ends lost 3 bases at V and 6 bases at J; junction bases unmatched: 5. Germline lookup yields CDR1 SEHNR and CDR2 FQNEAQ (reference sequence). The CDR3 has 13 residues. This CDR3 is CASSLESGGEQYF. The CDR3 DNA is TGTGCCAGCAGCTTGGAATCGGGGGGCGAGCAGTACTTC.

V gene TRBV7-3 combines with J gene TRBJ1-1; D may be TRBD1 (6 bases). The ends were cut back, 5 bases at V and 4 bases at J, with 14 bases in the middle. The CDR3 spans 14 residues. The germline CDR1 and CDR2 sequences are SGHTA and FQGTGA. The CDR3 here is CASSQTGGATEAFF. For the CDR3, the DNA is TGTGCCAGCAGCCAAACTGGGGGGGCCACTGAAGCTTTCTTT.

The table lists this clonotype with many counts. The chain combines TRBV10-3 with TRBJ2-7, with D perhaps assigned TRBD1 or TRBD2 (5 bases each). Trimming shortened V by 7 bases and J by 4 bases, and 23 bases separated the two germline ends. This CDR3 region has 16 residues. CDR1 is ENHRY and CDR2 is SYGVKD in the germline V gene. The CDR3 here is CAITKGEGNQGYEQYF. For the CDR3, the DNA is TGTGCCATCACAAAGGGAGAGGGAAATCAGGGATACGAGCAGTACTTC.

This clonotype was observed many times. This rearrangement joins TRBV7-9 to TRBJ1-1; no reliable D call. With 8 bases removed from V and 2 bases from J, the gap between germline ends came to 3 bases. The CDR3 runs to 10 residues. The germline gives CDR1 SEHNR, CDR2 FQNEAQ (reference sequence). The CDR3 DNA sequence: TGTGCCAGCGGTAACACTGAAGCTTTCTTT. It translates to CASGNTEAFF.

This sequence joins TRBV4-3 and TRBJ2-1; D may be TRBD2 (6 bases). CDR3 length: 14 amino acids. Trimming took 3 bases from V and 2 from J, leaving 8 bases between them. The germline V gene encodes CDR1 LGHNA and CDR2 YSLEER. The CDR3 coding sequence is TGCGCCAGCAGCCAGGAGGGAACCTACAATGAGCAGTTCTTC. It specifies CASSQEGTYNEQFF.

The chain joins TRBV10-2 to TRBJ2-5; D uncertain. There are 14 residues in the CDR3. Germline assignment: CDR1 WSHSY and CDR2 SAAADI. Trimming cost V 3 bases and J 3 bases, with 11 bases left between them. Written as DNA, the CDR3 is TGCGCCAGCAGTGAACCGGGCCTCGAAGAGACCCAGTACTTC. It yields the protein CASSEPGLEETQYF.

This clonotype was counted only a few times. V gene TRBV5-1 combines with J gene TRBJ2-7, with TRBD2 matching over 7 bases. V lost 6 bases to trimming and J lost 6 bases; unmatched junction nucleotides: 12. The CDR3 spans 14 residues. Germline CDR1 SGHRS, CDR2 YFSETQ. CDR3: CASTSGLGSSEQYF. The CDR3 bases are TGCGCCAGCACTTCCGGACTAGGCAGTTCCGAGCAGTACTTC.